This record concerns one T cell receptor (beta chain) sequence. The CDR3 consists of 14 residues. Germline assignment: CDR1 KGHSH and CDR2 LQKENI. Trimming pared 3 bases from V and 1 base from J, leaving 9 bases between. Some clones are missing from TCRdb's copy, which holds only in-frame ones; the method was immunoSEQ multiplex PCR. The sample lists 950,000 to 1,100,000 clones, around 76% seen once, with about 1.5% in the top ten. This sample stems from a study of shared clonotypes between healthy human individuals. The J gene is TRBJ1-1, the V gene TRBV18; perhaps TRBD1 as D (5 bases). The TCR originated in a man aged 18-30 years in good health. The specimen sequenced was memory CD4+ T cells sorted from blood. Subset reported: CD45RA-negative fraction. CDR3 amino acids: CASSPLRENTEAFF. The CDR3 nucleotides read TGTGCCAGCTCACCGCTCAGGGAGAACACTGAAGCTTTCTTT.